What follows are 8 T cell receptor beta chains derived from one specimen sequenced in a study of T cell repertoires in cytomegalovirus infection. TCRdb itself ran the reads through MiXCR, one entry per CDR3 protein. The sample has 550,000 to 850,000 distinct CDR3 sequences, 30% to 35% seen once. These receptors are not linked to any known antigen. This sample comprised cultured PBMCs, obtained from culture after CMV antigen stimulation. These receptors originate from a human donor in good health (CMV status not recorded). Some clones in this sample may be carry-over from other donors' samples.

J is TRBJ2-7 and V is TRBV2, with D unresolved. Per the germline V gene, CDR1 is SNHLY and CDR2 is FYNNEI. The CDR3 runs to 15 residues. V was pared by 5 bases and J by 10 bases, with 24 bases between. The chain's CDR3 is CASSTSRAPYSRQYF. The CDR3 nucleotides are TGTGCCAGCAGTACGAGTCGGGCACCATACAGCCGTCAGTACTTC.

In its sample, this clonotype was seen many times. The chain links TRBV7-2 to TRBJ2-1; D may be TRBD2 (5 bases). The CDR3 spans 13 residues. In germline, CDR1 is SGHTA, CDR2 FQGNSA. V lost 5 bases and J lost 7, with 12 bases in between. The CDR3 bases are TGTGCCAGCAGCCCATCCCCGGGAAATGAGCAGTTCTTC. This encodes CASSPSPGNEQFF.

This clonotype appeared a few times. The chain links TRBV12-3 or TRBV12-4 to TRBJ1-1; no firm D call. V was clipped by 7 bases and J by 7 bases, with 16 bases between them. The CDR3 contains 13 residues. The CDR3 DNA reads TGTGCCAGCAACTCCCAGCAAAGCGGTGAAGCTTTCTTT. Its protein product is CASNSQQSGEAFF.

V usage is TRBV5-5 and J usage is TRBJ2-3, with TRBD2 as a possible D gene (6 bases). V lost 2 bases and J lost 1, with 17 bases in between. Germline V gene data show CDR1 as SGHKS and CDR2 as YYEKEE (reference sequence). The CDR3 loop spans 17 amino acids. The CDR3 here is CASSFYPGVMGTDTQYF. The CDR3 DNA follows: TGTGCCAGCAGCTTTTACCCGGGAGTGATGGGCACAGATACGCAGTATTTT.

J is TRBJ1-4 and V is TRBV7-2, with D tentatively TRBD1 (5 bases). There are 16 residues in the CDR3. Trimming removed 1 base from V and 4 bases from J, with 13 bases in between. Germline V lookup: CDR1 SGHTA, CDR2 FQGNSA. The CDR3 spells CASSLGGGSFNEKLFF. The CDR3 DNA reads TGTGCCAGCAGCTTAGGGGGCGGATCATTTAATGAAAAACTGTTTTTT. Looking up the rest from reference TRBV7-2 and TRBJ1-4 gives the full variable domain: GAGVSQSPSNKVTEKGKDVELRCDPISGHTALYWYRQSLGQGLEFLIYFQGNSAPDKSGLPSDRFSAERTGGSVSTLTIQRTQQEDSAVYLCASSLGGGSFNEKLFFGSGTQLSVL.

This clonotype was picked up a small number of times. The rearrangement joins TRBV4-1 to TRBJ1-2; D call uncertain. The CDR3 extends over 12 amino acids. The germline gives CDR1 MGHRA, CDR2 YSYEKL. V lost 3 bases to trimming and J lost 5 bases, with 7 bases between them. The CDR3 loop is CASSQGRYGYTF. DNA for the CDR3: TGCGCCAGCAGCCAGGGTAGATATGGCTACACCTTC.

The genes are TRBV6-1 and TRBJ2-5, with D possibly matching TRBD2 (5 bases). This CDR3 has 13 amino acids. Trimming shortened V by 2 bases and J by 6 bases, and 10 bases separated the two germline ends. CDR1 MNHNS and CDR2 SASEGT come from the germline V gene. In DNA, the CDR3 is TGTGCCAGCAGTGAACCGGGGATCAAGACCCAGTACTTC. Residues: CASSEPGIKTQYF.

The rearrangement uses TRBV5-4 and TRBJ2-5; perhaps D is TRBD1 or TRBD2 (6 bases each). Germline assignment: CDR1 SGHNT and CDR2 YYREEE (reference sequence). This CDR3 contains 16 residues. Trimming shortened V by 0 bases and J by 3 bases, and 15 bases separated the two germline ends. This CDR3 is CASSLAPLRGEETQYF. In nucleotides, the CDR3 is TGTGCCAGCAGCTTGGCGCCTCTGAGGGGGGAAGAGACCCAGTACTTC. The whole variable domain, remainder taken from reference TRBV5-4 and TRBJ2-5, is ETGVTQSPTHLIKTRGQQVTLRCSSQSGHNTVSWYQQALGQGPQFIFQYYREEENGRGNFPPRFSGLQFPNYSSELNVNALELDDSALYLCASSLAPLRGEETQYFGPGTRLLVL.